This TCR beta chain comes out of a study of T cells in tuberculosis. As for the study in general: Sequenced TCRs come from CD1B-GMM tetramer-binding T cells. Within 7 days of starting treatment, or before, PBMC were stored.

Measured with immunoSEQ multiplex PCR; TCRdb has only the in-frame clones, and not every one. The sample consists of 25,000 to 35,000 clones, 92% of them appearing once. Specified time point: new active TB diagnosis, blood taken before or within 7 days of starting treatment. This material consisted of PBMCs, taken at tuberculosis diagnosis. The receptor was isolated from an adult with tuberculosis.

CDR3 sequence: CASSSPGQGSWEQYF. For the CDR3, the DNA is TGTGCCAGCAGTTCCCCGGGACAGGGATCATGGGAGCAGTACTTC. The V and J genes are TRBV27 and TRBJ2-7; the match to TRBD1 covers 9 bases. The CDR3 is made up of 15 amino acids. CDR1 is MNHEY, CDR2 SMNVEV, per germline (reference sequence). Trimming cost V 4 bases and J 7 bases; bases outside gene matches: 11.